These T cell receptor beta chains were read from a single sample in a study of T cells in Graves' hyperthyroidism and ophthalmopathy. TCRdb recomputed calls from the multiplex PCR reads with MiXCR, one row per CDR3 protein. This table holds approximately 520,000 distinct CDR3 sequences, approximately 24% found once. Sample: blood. These receptors were obtained from a woman in her twenties or thirties with Graves' ophthalmopathy. CDR3s include the opening cysteine and the closing phenylalanine or tryptophan. D genes are given only for firm matches. The size of a clone is reported for some rows only, either as once, few or many, or as a class for expanded clones.

V gene	CDR3 length	clone size	J gene	D gene	CDR3 protein	CDR3 DNA
TRBV6-2/TRBV6-3	18	-	TRBJ2-6	TRBD1	CASSTRGQEFSGANVLTF	TGTGCCAGCAGTACACGGGGACAGGAGTTCTCTGGGGCCAACGTCCTGACTTTC
TRBV30	15	many	TRBJ2-5	-	CAWSRGTRLVETQYF	TGTGCCTGGAGTAGAGGCACGAGACTCGTGGAGACCCAGTACTTC
TRBV7-2	12	many	TRBJ2-5	TRBD1	CASRDRAETQYF	TGTGCCAGCAGGGACAGGGCAGAGACCCAGTACTTC
TRBV4-2	18	-	TRBJ2-5	TRBD2	CASSQAASGALGQETQYF	TGTGCCAGCAGCCAAGCGGCTAGCGGGGCTCTAGGGCAAGAGACCCAGTACTTC
TRBV19	15	many	TRBJ1-2	-	CASSLRRQGGYGYTF	TGTGCCAGTAGTCTCCGGAGACAAGGAGGCTATGGCTACACCTTC
TRBV7-2	15	many	TRBJ2-7	TRBD1	CASRRQGAGAYEQYF	TGTGCCAGCAGGCGACAGGGGGCCGGTGCCTACGAGCAGTACTTC
TRBV12-3/TRBV12-4	16	many	TRBJ1-2	-	CASSLTFNPTSYGYTF	TGTGCCAGCAGTTTAACCTTTAACCCAACTAGCTATGGCTACACCTTC
TRBV2	14	many	TRBJ1-5	TRBD1	CASSEQGDNQPRHF	TGTGCCAGCAGTGAACAGGGGGACAATCAGCCCCGGCATTTT
TRBV28	14	-	TRBJ1-6	-	CASSFTALGSPLHF	TGTGCCAGCAGTTTTACAGCTCTTGGTTCACCCCTCCACTTT
TRBV20-1	14	many	TRBJ1-5	TRBD1	CSATRDRGNQPQHF	TGCAGTGCTACCCGGGACAGGGGCAATCAGCCCCAGCATTTT
TRBV12-3/TRBV12-4	14	-	TRBJ1-1	-	CATRAGVGATEAFF	TGTGCCACCAGGGCAGGGGTAGGTGCCACTGAAGCTTTCTTT
TRBV6-2/TRBV6-3	13	many	TRBJ1-2	-	CASSYRGKNGYTF	TGTGCCAGCAGTTACAGGGGAAAGAATGGCTACACCTTC
TRBV7-6	15	-	TRBJ2-7	TRBD1	CASSPGTGGDYKQYF	TGTGCCAGCAGCCCAGGGACAGGGGGGGACTACAAGCAGTACTTC
TRBV6-1	15	many	TRBJ2-2	TRBD1	CASRRQGVKTGELFF	TGTGCCAGCAGACGACAGGGGGTTAAGACCGGGGAGCTGTTTTTT
TRBV5-1	16	many	TRBJ2-5	TRBD2	CASSVPGLAIGETQYF	TGCGCCAGCAGCGTACCGGGACTAGCGATTGGAGAGACCCAGTACTTC
TRBV6-1	15	many	TRBJ2-7	TRBD1	CASSAGTGGSYEQYF	TGTGCCAGCAGTGCCGGGACAGGAGGCTCCTACGAGCAGTACTTC
TRBV6-1	13	few	TRBJ2-7	-	CASSEARAYEQYF	TGTGCCAGCAGTGAAGCCAGGGCCTACGAGCAGTACTTC
TRBV20-1	15	once	TRBJ2-5	-	CSVTLPTGPQETQYF	TGCAGTGTCACCCTCCCCACGGGACCACAAGAGACCCAGTACTTC
TRBV7-6	15	many	TRBJ1-6	-	CASSLGVGEGSPLHF	TGTGCCAGCAGCTTAGGGGTGGGCGAGGGTTCACCCCTCCACTTT
TRBV6-1	14	many	TRBJ1-1	TRBD1	CASSHGQGDTEAFF	TGTGCCAGCAGCCACGGACAGGGGGACACTGAAGCTTTCTTT
TRBV4-3	16	few	TRBJ1-2	-	CASSQDSLGGNYGYTF	TGCGCCAGCAGCCAAGATTCGTTAGGGGGTAACTATGGCTACACCTTC
TRBV13	16	-	TRBJ2-5	TRBD1	CASSDTSGTGQETQYF	TGTGCCAGCAGCGACACCTCCGGGACAGGACAAGAGACCCAGTACTTC
TRBV7-6	16	-	TRBJ1-5	TRBD1	CASSLGQGLSNQPQHF	TGTGCCAGCAGCTTGGGACAGGGGTTGAGCAATCAGCCCCAGCATTTT
TRBV15	14	many	TRBJ1-2	TRBD1	CATSRGTGGNGYTF	TGTGCCACCAGCAGAGGAACAGGGGGAAATGGCTACACCTTC
TRBV5-1	16	many	TRBJ1-2	-	CASSWGFQPQDGGYTF	TGCGCCAGCAGCTGGGGCTTTCAACCCCAAGATGGTGGCTACACCTTC